These 29 T cell receptor beta chains came from one sample sequenced in a study of T cell responses to AZD1222 COVID-19 vaccine. Libraries were prepared by immunoSEQ multiplex PCR; TCRdb keeps only in-frame clonotypes and omits some of them. The data hold approximately 140,000 clones, with around nine tenths observed a single time. This sample comprised peripheral blood, obtained on day 0 of AZD1222 vaccination. The receptors come from an adult in good health.

This chain connects TRBV11-2 to TRBJ2-7, with D perhaps TRBD1 or TRBD2 (5 bases each). The CDR3 totals 14 residues. Germline V gene lookup returns CDR1 SGHAT and CDR2 FQNNGV. V gave up 3 bases and J gave up 2 bases, with 11 bases separating them. The CDR3 DNA follows: TGTGCCAGCAGCTTTGCTCCGGGACCCTACGAGCAGTACTTC. It codes for CASSFAPGPYEQYF.

V and J are TRBV7-2 and TRBJ1-3; the D gene is possibly TRBD1 (5 bases). CDR1 and CDR2 from the germline V gene are SGHTA and FQGNSA. This CDR3 has 14 amino acids. V was pared by 5 bases and J by 5 bases, with 13 bases between. The CDR3 spells CASSPWDGRNTIYF. Here the CDR3 DNA reads TGTGCCAGCAGCCCCTGGGACGGTAGAAACACCATATATTTT.

This rearrangement joins TRBV3-1 (or the pseudogene TRBV3-2) to TRBJ1-3, with D tentatively TRBD1 (5 bases). This CDR3 comprises 17 residues. V was pared by 4 bases and J by 0 bases, with 16 bases between. CDR1 is LGHDT, CDR2 YNNKEL, per germline (reference sequence). CDR3: CASSLLGLWSSGNTIYF. DNA for the CDR3: TGTGCCAGCAGCCTCCTGGGACTGTGGAGCTCTGGAAACACCATATATTTT.

This chain joins TRBV3-1 (or the pseudogene TRBV3-2) and TRBJ2-2; TRBD2 matches at 7 bases. The J segment lost 5 bases and the V segment lost 4 bases, leaving 19 bases of the junction unmatched. The CDR3 contains 19 residues. Germline CDR1 reads LGHDT; CDR2 reads YNNKEL (reference sequence). The CDR3: CASSPHDDGGSGVTGELFF. CDR3 DNA: TGTGCCAGCAGCCCCCATGACGACGGCGGGAGCGGCGTGACCGGGGAGCTGTTTTTT.

The rearrangement links TRBV7-9 to TRBJ2-1; D ambiguous. The CDR3 spans 14 residues. V shed 2 bases and J shed 7 bases, with 12 bases lying between them. Germline loops: CDR1 SEHNR, CDR2 FQNEAQ (reference sequence). The CDR3 sequence is CASSLTFLRNEQFF. The CDR3 DNA is TGTGCCAGCAGCTTAACATTCTTACGGAATGAGCAGTTCTTC.

The sample holds a few counts of this clone. This chain links TRBV29-1 with TRBJ1-1, with D perhaps TRBD1 (6 bases). CDR1 and CDR2 (germline): SQVTM, ANQGSEA. V was trimmed by 7 bases and J by 1 base, leaving 13 bases between them. The CDR3 has 13 residues. CDR3 in DNA: TGCAGCGCACTGGACAGAAAGAACACTGAAGCTTTCTTT. Protein product: CSALDRKNTEAFF.

The rearrangement joins TRBV30 to TRBJ2-1; the D gene is possibly TRBD2 (6 bases). Germline V gene data show CDR1 as GTSNPN and CDR2 as SVGIG (reference sequence). V lost 8 bases and J 3 bases, leaving 17 bases between the germline ends. This CDR3 contains 14 residues. The chain's CDR3 is CARSGIAVYNEQFF. For the CDR3, the DNA is TGTGCCCGATCGGGAATAGCGGTCTACAATGAGCAGTTCTTC. Full variable domain (rest looked up from reference TRBV30 and TRBJ2-1): SQTIHQWPATLVQPVGSPLSLECTVEGTSNPNLYWYRQAAGRGLQLLFYSVGIGQISSEVPQNLSASRPQDRQFILSSKKLLLSDSGFYLCARSGIAVYNEQFFGPGTRLTVL.

The chain has TRBV19 and TRBJ2-3; 7 bases match TRBD2. Trimming removed 5 bases from V and 0 bases from J; junction bases left unmatched: 5. Germline-derived CDR1 and CDR2 are LNHDA and SQIVND (reference sequence). The CDR3 spans 15 residues. The CDR3: CASSGQRGSTDTQYF. The CDR3 region has the DNA TGTGCCAGTAGTGGCCAGCGGGGTAGCACAGATACGCAGTATTTT.

The rearrangement links TRBV7-3 to TRBJ2-3; 7 bases are a match to TRBD2. Germline lookup yields CDR1 SGHTA and CDR2 FQGTGA. The CDR3 spans 16 residues. The ends lost 5 bases at V and 6 bases at J; junction bases unmatched: 14. CDR3 DNA: TGTGCCAGCAGCCGAGGGGAACTAGCGTACCTGGATACGCAGTATTTT. Its protein is CASSRGELAYLDTQYF.

The rearrangement links TRBV19 to TRBJ2-1, with 7 bases aligning to TRBD2. After removal of 3 bases from V and 9 bases from J, the junction contained 23 bases not matched to a gene. The CDR3 has 19 amino acids. Germline loops: CDR1 LNHDA, CDR2 SQIVND (reference sequence). The CDR3 region has the DNA TGTGCCAGTAGTATCAGGATAAGTAGTGTGCTAGCGGTAGGGTCTGAGCAGTTCTTC. Residues: CASSIRISSVLAVGSEQFF.

Only a few counts were recorded for this clone. The genes are TRBV3-1 (or the pseudogene TRBV3-2) and TRBJ2-3, with 7 bases that match TRBD2. The V segment lost 0 bases and the J segment 0 bases; nucleotides outside the gene matches: 6. The CDR3 totals 17 residues. The germline gives CDR1 LGHDT, CDR2 YNNKEL (reference sequence). The CDR3 loop is CASSQEFDSGSTDTQYF. The CDR3 coding sequence is TGTGCCAGCAGCCAAGAGTTTGATAGCGGGAGCACAGATACGCAGTATTTT.

In this sample, this clone turned up a few times. The V call is TRBV29-1, the J call TRBJ2-3, with D unresolved. The CDR3 totals 12 residues. CDR1 is SQVTM and CDR2 is ANQGSEA in the germline V gene. Trimming took off 4 bases at V and 2 bases at J, with 7 bases between the two ends. CDR3 sequence: CSVVIDTDTQYF. CDR3 coding DNA: TGCAGCGTTGTGATAGACACAGATACGCAGTATTTT.

DNA of the CDR3: TGCGCCAGCAGCCAAGGGGGTACCTCCTACGAGCAGTACTTC. It translates to CASSQGGTSYEQYF. The chain links TRBV4-1 to TRBJ2-7; the D is unclear. The CDR3 extends over 14 amino acids. V dropped 1 base and J dropped 0 bases, with 7 bases sitting between them. Looked up from germline, CDR1 is MGHRA and CDR2 is YSYEKL.

The chain is built from TRBV6-5 and TRBJ2-7; no clear D. This CDR3 is 14 amino acids long. Germline V gene sequence: CDR1 MNHEY, CDR2 SVGAGI. Between the trimmed V and J ends, which lost 3 bases and 7 bases, there was a span of 16 bases. The CDR3 sequence is CASSYRDKVGEQYF. CDR3 bases: TGTGCCAGCAGTTATAGAGACAAGGTTGGGGAGCAGTACTTC.

This clone turned up a few times. The rearrangement uses TRBV10-3 and TRBJ2-3; no clear D gene. Trimming pared 4 bases from V and 2 bases from J, leaving 10 bases between. CDR1 and CDR2 from the germline V gene are ENHRY and SYGVKD. This CDR3 is 14 amino acids long. Here the CDR3 DNA reads TGTGCCATCAGTGCTTTAACGTTCACAGATACGCAGTATTTT. Its protein is CAISALTFTDTQYF.

The gene calls are TRBV7-2 and TRBJ2-1, with D perhaps given as TRBD1 or TRBD2 (5 bases each). Per the germline V gene, CDR1 is SGHTA and CDR2 is FQGNSA. The length of the CDR3 is 11 residues. Trimming removed 3 bases from V and 12 bases from J, with 9 bases in between. CDR3 in amino acids: CASSFFGGQFF. In DNA, the CDR3 is TGTGCCAGCAGCTTTTTTGGGGGGCAGTTCTTC.

This clone was seen a handful of times. The genes are TRBV5-5 and TRBJ1-2; the D is unclear. Germline values: CDR1 SGHKS, CDR2 YYEKEE (reference sequence). V gave up 4 bases and J gave up 8 bases, with 9 bases separating them. The CDR3 has 11 amino acids. The DNA of the CDR3 is TGTGCCAGCAGCCACGGTGTAGGCTACACCTTC. It is translated as CASSHGVGYTF.

This clone appeared a few times. The chain has TRBV24-1 and TRBJ2-1; 7 bases fit TRBD2. This CDR3 spans 16 amino acids. V shed 5 bases and J 4 bases; nucleotides not matched to a gene: 10. Germline loops: CDR1 KGHDR, CDR2 SFDVKD. The CDR3, as DNA: TGTGCCACCAGTGGAGGACGGGAGGTTCCATACAATGAGCAGTTCTTC. It encodes CATSGGREVPYNEQFF.

This clone has a single count. The chain has TRBV9 and TRBJ2-1; 7 bases line up with TRBD2. The ends lost 4 bases at V and 9 bases at J; junction bases unmatched: 13. Looked up from germline, CDR1 is SGDLS and CDR2 is YYNGEE. The CDR3 spans 15 residues. In DNA form, the CDR3 reads TGTGCCAGCAGCTCCGCTGGGGCGGGAGCAGGTGAGCAGTTCTTC. Residues: CASSSAGAGAGEQFF.

The CDR3 protein is CASSTRTPKAEKLFF. The CDR3 nucleotides are TGTGCCAGCAGTACACGGACACCCAAGGCGGAAAAACTGTTTTTT. The V call is TRBV6-5, the J call TRBJ1-4, with D tentatively TRBD1 (5 bases). Trimming shortened V by 5 bases and J by 8 bases, and 18 bases separated the two germline ends. This CDR3 has 15 residues. The germline gives CDR1 MNHEY, CDR2 SVGAGI.

The chain couples TRBV30 to TRBJ2-7; tentative D call: TRBD1 (5 bases). This CDR3 has 14 amino acids. Trimming left V 4 bases short and J 3 bases short, with 16 bases between. Germline-derived CDR1 and CDR2 are GTSNPN and SVGIG (reference sequence). CDR3 amino acids: CAWKGKGPIYEQYF. As DNA, the CDR3 is TGTGCCTGGAAGGGGAAAGGCCCGATCTACGAGCAGTACTTC.

The chain couples TRBV28 to TRBJ2-7, with no clear D. Deletions cut 3 bases from V and 5 bases from J, with 11 bases between. The CDR3 totals 13 residues. The germline V gene has CDR1 MDHEN and CDR2 SYDVKM. The CDR3 nucleotides are TGTGCCAGCAGTTTCCTTGCGCTCAACGAGCAGTACTTC. Protein product: CASSFLALNEQYF.

The chain recombines TRBV11-3 with TRBJ2-5; D is ambiguous. The V end lost 3 bases, the J end lost 2 bases, and 13 bases lay between the germline ends. This CDR3 is built from 15 residues. CDR1 and CDR2 from the germline V gene are SGHNT and YENEEA. The DNA for the CDR3 is TGTGCCAGCAGCTTCTTCAGGACCAGTCAAGAGACCCAGTACTTC. As protein: CASSFFRTSQETQYF.

The chain carries TRBV5-5 and TRBJ2-7; D may be TRBD1 or TRBD2 (6 bases each). Germline V lookup: CDR1 SGHKS, CDR2 YYEKEE (reference sequence). The CDR3 sequence is 14 residues long. The V end was cut by 3 bases, the J end by 2 bases, with 12 bases between. The CDR3: CASSWKGGAYEQYF. Here the CDR3 DNA reads TGTGCCAGCAGCTGGAAGGGGGGAGCCTACGAGCAGTACTTC.

This sequence joins TRBV10-3 and TRBJ2-3, with D possibly called TRBD1 or TRBD2 (5 bases each). Looked up from germline, CDR1 is ENHRY and CDR2 is SYGVKD. V lost 3 bases and J lost 10, with 8 bases in between. CDR3 length equals 11 residues. CDR3 DNA sequence: TGTGCCATCAGTGACCGGGGACCGCAGTATTTT. It specifies CAISDRGPQYF.

The chain employs TRBV7-9 and TRBJ1-4; D may be TRBD1 (5 bases). The CDR3 has 14 amino acids. Germline V gives CDR1 SEHNR, CDR2 FQNEAQ (reference sequence). V was clipped by 4 bases and J by 3 bases, with 9 bases between them. The DNA for the CDR3 is TGTGCCAGCAGCTCGACAGTTGCTAATGAAAAACTGTTTTTT. This translates into CASSSTVANEKLFF.

The rearrangement uses TRBV4-3 and TRBJ1-5, with a tentative D call TRBD1 (5 bases). Germline V lookup: CDR1 LGHNA, CDR2 YSLEER. V was clipped by 3 bases and J by 6 bases, with 12 bases between them. The CDR3 length is 14 residues. The DNA for the CDR3 is TGCGCCAGCAGCCAGGGACTCGGGTCTCAGCCCCAGCATTTT. Translating it yields CASSQGLGSQPQHF.

The chain employs TRBV7-8 and TRBJ1-2; tentative D call: TRBD1 (6 bases). This CDR3 spans 14 amino acids. In germline, CDR1 is SGHVS, CDR2 FQNEAQ. V was trimmed by 6 bases and J by 8 bases, leaving 19 bases between them. The CDR3 coding sequence is TGTGCCAGCAGGGTCATGGGGGCCCGGAGGGGCTACACCTTC. Protein product: CASRVMGARRGYTF.

This chain connects TRBV4-3 to TRBJ2-7; 9 nucleotides agree with TRBD1. CDR3 length: 17 amino acids. Germline lookup yields CDR1 LGHNA and CDR2 YSLEER. The J segment lost 2 bases and the V segment lost 0 bases, leaving 8 bases of the junction unmatched. The CDR3 bases are TGCGCCAGCAGCCAAGAGGGGACAGGGTACTCAGCCTACGAGCAGTACTTC. Translated, it gives CASSQEGTGYSAYEQYF.